This TCR beta chain was recovered during a study of cytomegalovirus exposure and HLA in healthy donors. Study-level results: Later, an analysis showed that TCR beta chains associated with HLA were more clonally expanded than others that were equally common.

This clone was observed a single time. Its antigen is still unknown. The germline CDR1 and CDR2 sequences are SGHTA and FQGTGA. The V end was cut by 1 base, the J end by 3 bases, with 6 bases between. The CDR3 runs to 13 residues. PCR was performed using 60 Vbeta and 13 Jbeta primers. Profiled with immunoSEQ multiplex PCR; TCRdb holds only in-frame clones, not every one. The data contain roughly 190,000 clones, 75% to 85% of them singletons. This chain uses TRBV7-3 with TRBJ2-5; D remains ambiguous. The receptor was derived from a woman in her twenties or thirties in good health and CMV-seropositive. Input material: PBMCs. In DNA form, the CDR3 reads TGTGCCAGCAGCTTAAATCATGAAGAGACCCAGTACTTC. Amino acid sequence: CASSLNHEETQYF.